One sample yielded the 27 T cell receptor beta chains listed below, sequenced in a study of T cell responses to AZD1222 COVID-19 vaccine. Clones were sequenced by immunoSEQ multiplex PCR, and TCRdb holds only the in-frame ones, with some missing. The sample yields 95,000 to 150,000 clones, 80% to 90% seen once. Sequenced material: peripheral blood, taken on day 0 of AZD1222 vaccination. The receptors stem from an adult in good health.

The chain has TRBV3-1 (or the pseudogene TRBV3-2) and TRBJ2-5, with 10 bases matching TRBD2. Germline CDR1 and CDR2: LGHDT and YNNKEL (reference sequence). The trim removed 4 bases at V and 3 bases at J, leaving 2 bases unmatched. This CDR3 region has 14 residues. CDR3 amino acids: CASSPSGGKETQYF. For the CDR3, the DNA is TGTGCCAGCAGCCCTAGCGGGGGAAAAGAGACCCAGTACTTC.

This clone came up once. The chain links TRBV27 to TRBJ2-1, with TRBD1 identical over 11 bases. Germline trimming cut 6 bases from V and 10 bases from J; bases unmatched to any gene: 2. Germline V gives CDR1 MNHEY, CDR2 SMNVEV (reference sequence). The CDR3 totals 12 residues. The CDR3 reads CASRRTGGEQFF. The CDR3 DNA reads as TGTGCCAGCAGAAGGACAGGGGGCGAGCAGTTCTTC.

The V and J genes are TRBV13 and TRBJ2-7; perhaps TRBD1 as D (6 bases). The CDR3 is 14 amino acids. Trimming cost V 5 bases and J 9 bases, with 20 bases left between them. Germline values: CDR1 PRHDT, CDR2 FYEKMQ (reference sequence). CDR3 sequence reads: CASSEHGTSSWQYF. The DNA of the CDR3 is TGTGCCAGCAGCGAACACGGGACAAGTAGTTGGCAGTACTTC. The full variable domain, rest sourced from reference TRBV13 and TRBJ2-7, is AAGVIQSPRHLIKEKRETATLKCYPIPRHDTVYWYQQGPGQDPQFLISFYEKMQSDKGSIPDRFSAQQFSDYHSELNMSSLELGDSALYFCASSEHGTSSWQYFGPGTRLTVT.

The genes are TRBV11-1 and TRBJ1-1; a possible D gene is TRBD1 (5 bases). This CDR3 has 15 residues. V dropped 0 bases and J dropped 0 bases, with 8 bases sitting between them. Germline values: CDR1 SGHAT, CDR2 FQDESV (reference sequence). The CDR3 spells CASSLARTLNTEAFF. CDR3 coding DNA: TGTGCCAGCAGCTTAGCGCGGACACTGAACACTGAAGCTTTCTTT.

The V gene is TRBV5-6, the J gene TRBJ1-1; D is possibly TRBD1 (5 bases). This CDR3 comprises 15 residues. V lost 0 bases, J lost 0 bases, and 9 bases lay in between. Germline V gene data show CDR1 as SGHDT and CDR2 as YYEEEE. In DNA, the CDR3 is TGTGCCAGCAGCTTGGTCGGGGGTATGAACACTGAAGCTTTCTTT. Translation gives CASSLVGGMNTEAFF.

The chain uses TRBV6-2 or TRBV6-3 and TRBJ2-2, with 12 bases that match TRBD2. The CDR3 runs 19 residues. Per the germline V gene, CDR1 is MNHEY and CDR2 is SVGEGT. The V gene end was trimmed by 4 bases and the J gene end by 4 bases; junction bases not matched to a gene: 13. The chain's CDR3 is CASSFTGLAGLPLTGELFF. The CDR3 bases are TGTGCCAGCAGTTTCACCGGACTAGCGGGGCTTCCCCTCACCGGGGAGCTGTTTTTT.

V gene TRBV28 combines with J gene TRBJ2-7; TRBD1 matches at 9 bases. CDR1 MDHEN and CDR2 SYDVKM come from the germline V gene. V gave up 10 bases and J gave up 4 bases; unmatched junction bases: 14. The CDR3 has 15 residues. The CDR3 sequence is CATSSGTGRLYEQYF. CDR3 in DNA: TGTGCCACCTCCTCGGGGACAGGGAGATTGTACGAGCAGTACTTC.

This chain uses TRBV5-5 with TRBJ2-2; possibly TRBD1 for D (5 bases). Trimming stripped 2 bases from V and 4 bases from J, with 9 bases between. Germline values: CDR1 SGHKS, CDR2 YYEKEE (reference sequence). The CDR3 spans 14 residues. The CDR3 is CASSLTGFTGELFF. The CDR3, as DNA: TGTGCCAGCAGCTTAACAGGTTTCACCGGGGAGCTGTTTTTT.

This rearrangement joins TRBV7-2 to TRBJ2-5; D assignment may be TRBD1 or TRBD2 (6 bases each). The V gene's germline CDR1 is SGHTA and CDR2 FQGNSA. V was trimmed by 5 bases and J by 6 bases, leaving 22 bases between them. The CDR3 has 16 amino acids. CDR3 bases: TGTGCCAGCAGCCTATCCGCAATGGGGGGCGGACAGACCCAGTACTTC. Translated, it gives CASSLSAMGGGQTQYF. Looking up the rest from reference TRBV7-2 and TRBJ2-5 gives the full variable domain: GAGVSQSPSNKVTEKGKDVELRCDPISGHTALYWYRQSLGQGLEFLIYFQGNSAPDKSGLPSDRFSAERTGGSVSTLTIQRTQQEDSAVYLCASSLSAMGGGQTQYFGPGTRLLVL.

V and J are TRBV4-2 and TRBJ2-6; a weak D match, TRBD1 (5 bases). CDR3 length: 19 amino acids. Between the trimmed V and J ends, which lost 2 bases and 1 base, there was a span of 18 bases. The V gene's germline CDR1 is LGHNA and CDR2 YNFKEQ. CDR3 sequence reads: CASSQKTAQGFSGANVLTF. CDR3 coding DNA: TGTGCCAGCAGCCAAAAAACTGCCCAGGGATTTTCTGGGGCCAACGTCCTGACTTTC.

Only one count was recorded for this clone. This chain connects TRBV28 to TRBJ1-1, with 12 bases fitting TRBD1. With 6 bases clipped from V and 4 bases from J, the junction kept 12 bases outside the gene matches. Germline V gene lookup returns CDR1 MDHEN and CDR2 SYDVKM. The CDR3 has 17 amino acids. The DNA of the CDR3 is TGTGCCAGCAGCGAATCCGGGACAGGGGGCGCAGGCACTGAAGCTTTCTTT. Its protein is CASSESGTGGAGTEAFF.

This clone was observed a handful of times. The genes are TRBV3-1 (or the pseudogene TRBV3-2) and TRBJ2-7; D remains ambiguous. Per the germline V gene, CDR1 is LGHDT and CDR2 is YNNKEL (reference sequence). Trimming shortened V by 2 bases and J by 4 bases, and 12 bases separated the two germline ends. This CDR3 has 14 residues. The CDR3 region has the DNA TGTGCCAGCAGCCAATACTTAGGTGGTTACGAGCAGTACTTC. It translates to CASSQYLGGYEQYF.

In its sample, this clone was seen once. In nucleotides, the CDR3 is TGTGCCAGCAAATCGACAGGCTTGATCTATGGCTACACCTTC. Translation gives CASKSTGLIYGYTF. V usage is TRBV2 and J usage is TRBJ1-2, with D possibly matching TRBD1 (6 bases). Per germline, CDR1 SNHLY and CDR2 FYNNEI. This CDR3 has 14 amino acids. The V end lost 7 bases, the J end lost 4 bases, and 16 bases lay between the germline ends.

This clone was observed a single time. The chain has TRBV30 and TRBJ1-3; D is ambiguous. The V gene's germline CDR1 is GTSNPN and CDR2 SVGIG (reference sequence). Trimming removed 3 bases at V and 2 bases at J, with 11 bases between. The length of the CDR3 is 14 residues. CDR3 DNA sequence: TGTGCCTGGAGAGGGTTCCACCCTGGAAACACCATATATTTT. This encodes CAWRGFHPGNTIYF. Combining the CDR3 with reference TRBV30 and TRBJ1-3 gives the whole variable domain SQTIHQWPATLVQPVGSPLSLECTVEGTSNPNLYWYRQAAGRGLQLLFYSVGIGQISSEVPQNLSASRPQDRQFILSSKKLLLSDSGFYLCAWRGFHPGNTIYFGEGSWLTVV.

The chain carries TRBV7-9 and TRBJ1-1, with D tentatively TRBD1 (5 bases). The CDR3 consists of 15 residues. Germline CDR1 and CDR2: SEHNR and FQNEAQ (reference sequence). The ends were cut back, 0 bases at V and 6 bases at J, with 14 bases in the middle. The CDR3 sequence is CASSLATGGKAEAFF. The DNA for the CDR3 is TGTGCCAGCAGCTTAGCCACGGGGGGGAAGGCTGAAGCTTTCTTT.

The chain recombines TRBV30 with TRBJ1-1; D is uncertain. The V gene's germline CDR1 is GTSNPN and CDR2 SVGIG (reference sequence). CDR3 size: 11 residues. Trimming took off 0 bases at V and 8 bases at J, with 7 bases between the two ends. The CDR3: CAWSVVREAFF. In nucleotides, the CDR3 is TGTGCCTGGAGTGTAGTCAGAGAAGCTTTCTTT.

This rearrangement joins TRBV6-2 or TRBV6-3 to TRBJ1-2, with D possibly matching TRBD1 (6 bases). V was shortened by 5 bases and J by 4 bases, with 17 bases between the two germline ends. The CDR3 has 15 residues. CDR1 is MNHEY, CDR2 SVGEGT, per germline. CDR3 protein: CASSLVTGTGYGYTF. In nucleotides, the CDR3 is TGTGCCAGCAGTCTGGTTACAGGGACTGGCTATGGCTACACCTTC.

The J gene is TRBJ2-1, the V gene TRBV30; possible D gene TRBD2, 5 bases. The CDR3 totals 12 residues. Trimming shortened V by 5 bases and J by 8 bases, and 13 bases separated the two germline ends. Per the germline V gene, CDR1 is GTSNPN and CDR2 is SVGIG (reference sequence). The CDR3 coding sequence is TGTGCCTGGGGTACTGGAGGCGATGAGCAGTTCTTC. Translation gives CAWGTGGDEQFF.

This chain links TRBV28 with TRBJ1-3; D gene unclear. Trimming cost V 2 bases and J 0 bases, with 8 bases left between them. The CDR3 totals 15 residues. The germline CDR1 and CDR2 sequences are MDHEN and SYDVKM. This CDR3 reads CASSLNRLSGNTIYF. The CDR3 coding sequence is TGTGCCAGCAGTTTAAACAGACTCTCTGGAAACACCATATATTTT.

The V and J genes are TRBV28 and TRBJ1-3, with a weak D call TRBD1 (5 bases). V shed 5 bases and J shed 3 bases, with 11 bases lying between them. The CDR3 has 14 residues. Germline V gene lookup returns CDR1 MDHEN and CDR2 SYDVKM. This CDR3 reads CASSTGTLGNTIYF. CDR3 nucleotide sequence: TGTGCCAGCAGTACAGGCACCCTTGGAAACACCATATATTTT.

V and J are TRBV29-1 and TRBJ2-1, with D uncertain. V lost 6 bases and J lost 7, with 19 bases in between. The CDR3 spans 14 residues. Germline V CDR1 and CDR2: SQVTM, ANQGSEA. CDR3 nucleotides: TGCAGCGTCCTCAATCCACCAACCAATAATGAGCAGTTCTTC. Its protein product is CSVLNPPTNNEQFF.

The chain recombines TRBV11-2 with TRBJ2-1; D is unresolved. The CDR3 totals 15 residues. Trimming cost V 5 bases and J 0 bases, with 11 bases left between them. Germline V gives CDR1 SGHAT, CDR2 FQNNGV. CDR3 nucleotides: TGTGCCAGCAGCCCCCCCAAGGGCTCCTACAATGAGCAGTTCTTC. Protein sequence: CASSPPKGSYNEQFF.

This chain connects TRBV5-1 to TRBJ1-4, with D tentatively TRBD1 (5 bases). From germline, CDR1 is SGHRS and CDR2 YFSETQ. The CDR3 covers 14 residues. The germline V and J ends were trimmed by 0 bases and 10 bases, with 13 bases remaining between them. CDR3 nucleotides: TGCGCCAGCAGCTTGGGGGACTCGGGGCGAAAACTGTTTTTT. Translated, it gives CASSLGDSGRKLFF.

The V gene is TRBV28, the J gene TRBJ1-1; TRBD1 might be the D (6 bases). The CDR3 has 14 amino acids. Germline values: CDR1 MDHEN, CDR2 SYDVKM. V was cut by 1 base and J by 4 bases, with 10 bases left in between. In DNA, the CDR3 is TGTGCCAGCAGTTTATTAGGCAGGGGCACTGAAGCTTTCTTT. It codes for CASSLLGRGTEAFF.

This sequence joins TRBV5-4 and TRBJ1-1; 8 bases fit TRBD1. The V and J ends lost 4 bases and 4 bases, in that order; junction bases with no gene match: 12. The CDR3 spans 16 residues. CDR1 and CDR2 from the germline V gene are SGHNT and YYREEE (reference sequence). The chain's CDR3 is CASSGMGTGSFTEAFF. CDR3 DNA: TGTGCCAGCAGCGGCATGGGGACAGGTTCGTTCACTGAAGCTTTCTTT.

This clone was seen just once. This rearrangement joins TRBV2 to TRBJ1-6, with D possibly being TRBD1 (6 bases). The length of the CDR3 is 14 residues. CDR1 is SNHLY, CDR2 FYNNEI, per germline. The V end lost 6 bases, the J end lost 6 bases, and 12 bases lay between the germline ends. Written as DNA, the CDR3 is TGTGCCAGCAGGGGGGGGACAAGTAATTCACCCCTCCACTTT. This codes for CASRGGTSNSPLHF.

This clone was seen a single time. The chain links TRBV28 to TRBJ1-4, with TRBD1 as a possible D gene (5 bases). Germline-derived CDR1 and CDR2 are MDHEN and SYDVKM. The CDR3 is 12 amino acids. Trimming took off 6 bases at V and 16 bases at J, with 18 bases between the two ends. This chain's CDR3 is CASSPGLKASFF. CDR3 nucleotides: TGTGCCAGCAGCCCGGGACTAAAGGCGTCGTTTTTT.